The 23 T cell receptor beta chains listed next were all sequenced from one sample in a study of early T cells in non-severe SARS-CoV-2 infection. A single record per CDR3 protein comes from TCRdb applying MiXCR to the 5' RACE reads. The sample holds 60,000 to 85,000 distinct CDR3 sequences, roughly a sixth seen once. The sequencing sample was made of whole blood. The receptor set was obtained from an adult who was a healthcare worker with PCR-confirmed SARS-CoV-2 infection or an uninfected control (not recorded which).

The chain employs TRBV4-1 and TRBJ1-1; D is unresolved. Germline V CDR1 and CDR2: MGHRA, YSYEKL. The CDR3 sequence is 16 residues long. V was cut by 4 bases and J by 1 base, with 16 bases left in between. CDR3 in DNA: TGCGCCAGCAGCCCTTCTCTTGGGAGTTCGAACACTGAAGCTTTCTTT. It specifies CASSPSLGSSNTEAFF.

This clonotype was counted ten times or more. The rearrangement joins TRBV12-3 or TRBV12-4 to TRBJ1-6; D uncertain. This CDR3 has 13 residues. V was shortened by 5 bases and J by 6 bases, with 8 bases between the two germline ends. CDR3 nucleotides: TGTGCCAGCAGTGTACAGATTAATTCACCCCTCCACTTT. It translates to CASSVQINSPLHF.

This clonotype has more than one count but fewer than ten. This rearrangement joins TRBV29-1 to TRBJ2-3; tentatively, D is TRBD1 (6 bases). The CDR3 has 12 residues. V lost 4 bases, J lost 3 bases, and 8 bases lay in between. Germline V gives CDR1 SQVTM, CDR2 ANQGSEA. The CDR3 is CSVVGATDTQYF. For the CDR3, the DNA is TGCAGCGTTGTGGGGGCTACAGATACGCAGTATTTT.

The rearrangement links TRBV12-3 or TRBV12-4 to TRBJ2-2, with D uncertain. The CDR3 spans 12 residues. V shed 7 bases and J shed 5 bases, with 8 bases lying between them. CDR3 coding DNA: TGTGCCAGCAACCCTCAGACCGGGGAGCTGTTTTTT. Protein product: CASNPQTGELFF.

The CDR3 is CASSEVVGNEQFF. CDR3 nucleotides: TGTGCCAGCAGTGAAGTGGTGGGGAATGAGCAGTTCTTC. V and J are TRBV25-1 and TRBJ2-1; no clear D. V was cut by 2 bases and J by 7 bases, with 9 bases left in between. CDR1 is MGHDK and CDR2 is SYGVNS in the germline V gene. CDR3 length: 13 residues.

In this sample, this clonotype turned up a few times. The CDR3 spells CASSLWQGSSYNEQFF. CDR3 DNA: TGTGCCAGCAGTTTATGGCAGGGGAGCTCCTACAATGAGCAGTTCTTC. The chain is built from TRBV28 and TRBJ2-1, with D tentatively TRBD1 (6 bases). CDR3 size: 16 residues. Deletions cut 0 bases from V and 0 bases from J, with 9 bases between. From germline, CDR1 is MDHEN and CDR2 SYDVKM.

To note about this clonotype: The junction departs from the called germline gene at one end, perhaps through a read error. The chain joins TRBV20-1 to TRBJ1-3; D not resolved. This CDR3 comprises 15 residues. Germline loops: CDR1 DFQATT, CDR2 SNEGSKA (reference sequence). The CDR3 spells CSAREMARSENTIYF. The DNA for the CDR3 is TGCAGTGCTAGAGAGATGGCCCGATCTGAAAACACCATATATTTT.

This clonotype has more than one count but fewer than ten. The chain is built from TRBV20-1 and TRBJ2-1; TRBD1 matches at 8 bases. The V and J ends lost 0 bases and 6 bases, in that order; junction bases with no gene match: 10. This CDR3 region has 16 residues. Germline V lookup: CDR1 DFQATT, CDR2 SNEGSKA (reference sequence). The CDR3 DNA reads as TGCAGTGCTAGAGATCTCCGGACAGGGTGGGGCAATGAGCAGTTCTTC. This encodes CSARDLRTGWGNEQFF.

The V gene is TRBV7-9, the J gene TRBJ2-7, with D possibly TRBD2 on 6 matching bases. Trimming cost V 4 bases and J 2 bases, with 15 bases left between them. The CDR3 totals 15 residues. From germline, CDR1 is SEHNR and CDR2 FQNEAQ (reference sequence). The CDR3 reads CASSSRDGMTYEQYF. In DNA form, the CDR3 reads TGTGCCAGCAGCTCGCGGGACGGAATGACCTACGAGCAGTACTTC.

The chain uses TRBV5-1 and TRBJ2-3, with D perhaps matching TRBD1 (6 bases). CDR1 SGHRS and CDR2 YFSETQ come from the germline V gene. The CDR3 loop spans 15 amino acids. V was clipped by 2 bases and J by 0 bases, with 10 bases between them. The CDR3 reads CASSLTGISTDTQYF. Here the CDR3 DNA reads TGCGCCAGCAGCTTAACAGGGATAAGCACAGATACGCAGTATTTT.

The rearrangement links TRBV5-6 to TRBJ1-2; 9 bases are a match to TRBD1. With 0 bases clipped from V and 1 base from J, the junction kept 4 bases outside the gene matches. This CDR3 has 16 residues. Per germline, CDR1 SGHDT and CDR2 YYEEEE. The chain's CDR3 is CASSLGDRAFNYGYTF. The CDR3 coding sequence is TGTGCCAGCAGCTTGGGGGACAGGGCGTTTAACTATGGCTACACCTTC.

The CDR3 loop reads CSVAGRGGRNEQFF. CDR3 sequence (DNA): TGCAGCGTTGCCGGGAGGGGTGGAAGAAATGAGCAGTTCTTC. The J gene is TRBJ2-1, the V gene TRBV29-1; 8 positions agree with TRBD2. The germline V gene has CDR1 SQVTM and CDR2 ANQGSEA. V gave up 4 bases and J gave up 7 bases; unmatched junction bases: 9. The CDR3 covers 14 residues.

This clonotype has more than one count but fewer than ten. The J gene is TRBJ2-7, the V gene TRBV7-9, with D possibly matching TRBD1 (6 bases). The CDR3 totals 14 residues. The germline V gene encodes CDR1 SEHNR and CDR2 FQNEAQ (reference sequence). Trimming took 5 bases from V and 3 from J, leaving 14 bases between them. CDR3 protein: CASSLQGKGYEQYF. DNA for the CDR3: TGTGCCAGCAGCCTACAGGGAAAGGGCTACGAGCAGTACTTC. Full variable domain (rest looked up from reference TRBV7-9 and TRBJ2-7): DTGVSQNPRHKITKRGQNVTFRCDPISEHNRLYWYRQTLGQGPEFLTYFQNEAQLEKSRLLSDRFSAERPKGSFSTLEIQRTEQGDSAMYLCASSLQGKGYEQYFGPGTRLTVT.

The V call is TRBV3-1, the J call TRBJ2-7; no definite D call. Germline CDR1 LGHDT, CDR2 YNNKEL (reference sequence). This CDR3 spans 13 amino acids. Trimming took 4 bases from V and 0 from J, leaving 7 bases between them. Written as DNA, the CDR3 is TGTGCCAGCAGCCGGGCCGTCTCCTACGAGCAGTACTTC. This sequence encodes CASSRAVSYEQYF.

This clonotype appeared a few times. The V gene is TRBV9, the J gene TRBJ2-7, with 8 bases that match TRBD2. The CDR3 length is 16 residues. Trimming cost V 2 bases and J 5 bases; bases outside gene matches: 12. Germline V gene data show CDR1 as SGDLS and CDR2 as YYNGEE. CDR3 in amino acids: CASSVGSGSNVDEQYF. CDR3 sequence (DNA): TGTGCCAGCAGCGTCGGCAGCGGGAGCAATGTCGACGAGCAGTACTTC.

The chain combines TRBV11-1 with TRBJ2-7; D is uncertain. The CDR3 is made up of 14 amino acids. Germline CDR1 reads SGHAT; CDR2 reads FQDESV (reference sequence). Trimming removed 2 bases from V and 2 bases from J, with 10 bases in between. CDR3 bases: TGTGCCAGCAGCTTAATGGTCCGCACCTACGAGCAGTACTTC. Its translation: CASSLMVRTYEQYF.

The rearrangement uses TRBV5-1 and TRBJ2-7; D call uncertain. Between the trimmed V and J ends, which lost 4 bases and 2 bases, there was a span of 13 bases. Germline V CDR1 and CDR2: SGHRS, YFSETQ. The CDR3 runs to 14 residues. This CDR3 is CASSLPYDTYEQYF. CDR3 nucleotides: TGCGCCAGCAGCCTGCCATACGACACCTACGAGCAGTACTTC.

This clonotype was seen at least ten times. The chain has TRBV7-9 and TRBJ2-7; D perhaps matches TRBD2 (5 bases). CDR3 length equals 14 residues. Per germline, CDR1 SEHNR and CDR2 FQNEAQ (reference sequence). Trimming took 6 bases from V and 5 from J, leaving 17 bases between them. The CDR3 nucleotides are TGTGCCAGCAGGGACGGTCTAGAGGGCCACGAGCAGTACTTC. It encodes CASRDGLEGHEQYF.

The rearrangement joins TRBV7-9 to TRBJ2-5, with TRBD2 matching 10 bases. The CDR3 totals 16 residues. The germline V gene has CDR1 SEHNR and CDR2 FQNEAQ (reference sequence). V dropped 3 bases and J dropped 2; count of bases not matched to a gene: 6. The CDR3 coding sequence is TGTGCCAGCAGCTTTAGCGGGGGGCGCAAGCAAGAGACCCAGTACTTC. This codes for CASSFSGGRKQETQYF.

In this sample, this clonotype turned up a few times. Here the CDR3 reads CAWSVISGSYEQYF. CDR3 nucleotides: TGTGCCTGGAGTGTAATTAGCGGGAGCTACGAGCAGTACTTC. V gene TRBV30 combines with J gene TRBJ2-7, with TRBD2 matching 9 bases. There are 14 residues in the CDR3. The germline V gene has CDR1 GTSNPN and CDR2 SVGIG (reference sequence). J was trimmed by 3 bases and V by 0 bases; bases with no gene match: 3. The whole variable domain, filled in from reference TRBV30 and TRBJ2-7, reads SQTIHQWPATLVQPVGSPLSLECTVEGTSNPNLYWYRQAAGRGLQLLFYSVGIGQISSEVPQNLSASRPQDRQFILSSKKLLLSDSGFYLCAWSVISGSYEQYFGPGTRLTVT.

This clonotype was counted a few times. The chain couples TRBV12-3 or TRBV12-4 to TRBJ2-2; possible D gene TRBD2, 6 bases. V was cut by 3 bases and J by 7 bases, with 15 bases left in between. CDR3 length: 15 amino acids. Here the CDR3 DNA reads TGTGCCAGCAGTTTTAGGGCAGAGGAGGGCGGGGAGCTGTTTTTT. This encodes CASSFRAEEGGELFF.

This clonotype was detected only a few times. J is TRBJ2-1 and V is TRBV4-1; perhaps TRBD2 as D (6 bases). V shed 0 bases and J shed 9 bases, with 12 bases lying between them. CDR1 and CDR2 from the germline V gene are MGHRA and YSYEKL. The CDR3 consists of 14 residues. In nucleotides, the CDR3 is TGCGCCAGCAGCCAAGATTCTAGCGTGGGTGAGCAGTTCTTC. Encoded protein: CASSQDSSVGEQFF.

CDR3 sequence: CASSVDRGGTSYEQYF. The CDR3 DNA reads as TGTGCCAGCAGCGTAGATCGGGGAGGGACCTCCTACGAGCAGTACTTC. The gene calls are TRBV9 and TRBJ2-7; 7 bases are shared with TRBD2. The ends lost 0 bases at V and 0 bases at J; junction bases unmatched: 6. This CDR3 has 16 amino acids. The germline gives CDR1 SGDLS, CDR2 YYNGEE. Supplemented by reference TRBV9 and TRBJ2-7, the full variable domain reads DSGVTQTPKHLITATGQRVTLRCSPRSGDLSVYWYQQSLDQGLQFLIQYYNGEERAKGNILERFSAQQFPDLHSELNLSSLELGDSALYFCASSVDRGGTSYEQYFGPGTRLTVT.